Detailed here is one TCR beta chain. Its target antigen remains unknown. No base quality values were provided; no much bigger clone lies one nucleotide off. Relative to germline, V is 1 base shorter and J is 6 bases shorter, with 10 bases between their ends. Measured from the cysteine to the phenylalanine, the CDR3 is 14 residues long. The entry retains the CDR3 DNA only, 42 bases that are in frame from base 1. The germline V gene gives CDR1 as LGHNA and CDR2 as YNFKEQ. This sample is drawn from a study of blood T cell repertoires in COVID-19 (dated by TCRdb to 2019 to 2021). With respect to the entire study: Samples covering the acute and convalescent phases of COVID-19 were provided by collaborators in the United States, Italy and Spain. The material from the prospective study consisted of cDNA or gDNA derived from T cells, B-cell-depleted T cells, or PBMCs. Deeply sampled blood TCRbeta repertoires from subjects exposed to, actively infected with, or recovered from COVID-19 were included in the dataset. The repertoires were released in a freely available public database meant as a resource for research on the immune response to SARS-CoV-2. The samples were drawn from two sources: the first 160 participants of the ongoing ImmuneRACE study, and some 1,300 subjects contributed by 6 global collaborators. A de-identified subject ID, COVID-19 status, age in years and sex were almost always included in the sample metadata. Where available, HLA class I and class II types were taken from metadata supplied by the sample provider and were not determined by assay-based typing. Broader findings and caveats from the paper: The amount of clinical and demographic metadata varied by source and participant and was provided uncurated.

TCRbeta CDR3 regions were amplified from genomic DNA using the immunoSEQ Assay, a bias-controlled multiplex PCR. In the paper's pipeline: The number of nucleated cells in each sample was estimated from the amplification of reference gene primers within the assay. To quantify the absolute abundance of each unique TCRbeta CDR3 rearrangement, sequence reads were collapsed and filtered. Productive Simpson clonality was computed per sample as the square root of Simpson's diversity index over productive rearrangements. TCRdb stores this immuneACCESS table with in-frame sequences only. Part of the clones is absent; in the studies checked, under half of the shortfall reflects unresolved V genes, and no reason is known for the rest. From that table come the V and J calls and clone size; the DNA was used to work out D and trimming. The sample yields 260,000 or so clones; around 90% were counted once. The ten top clones hold 0.7% of the sample.

The collaborating institutions used their own protocols to collect whole blood in K2EDTA tubes. For TCRbeta analysis, collaborator samples were shipped as frozen whole blood, as isolated PBMCs, or as DNA extracted from either sample type. The sequence derives from a human donor in a cohort sampled during active COVID-19. This chain joins TRBV4-2 to TRBJ1-3; the D gene is unclear. The sequencing input was peripheral blood. The nucleotides are TGTGCCAGCAGCCAAGGCCCGGGAGAAAACACCATATATTTT. Its protein is CASSQGPGENTIYF.